This T cell receptor beta chain is drawn from a study of blood T cell repertoires in COVID-19. The overall study: Sources were T cells, B-cell-depleted T cells, or PBMCs; the material itself was cDNA or gDNA.

The cohort comprised adults aged roughly 18 to 95 years residing in about 25 US areas. Cohorts were determined from participant-reported clinical history. The CDR3 runs 20 residues. Between the trimmed V and J ends, which lost 1 base and 1 base, there was a span of 22 bases. Germline V gene data show CDR1 as SGHVS and CDR2 as FNYEAQ. Original methodology: Reference gene primer amplification gave estimated nucleated cell counts. Here immunoSEQ multiplex PCR was the method, and the copy in TCRdb shows in-frame clones only, minus some. V and J calls and clone size are those listed in that table; D and trimming were worked out from the DNA. The repertoire includes 260,000 or so clones, under 90% of them detected once, and about 14% sits in the top ten.

This receptor was identified in a man younger than 30 who had recovered from COVID-19. The chain carries TRBV7-6 and TRBJ1-4; tentatively, D is TRBD1 (6 bases). The sample taken for sequencing was PBMCs or T cells enriched from blood (not recorded which). As DNA, the CDR3 is TGTGCCAGCAGCTTAGTCACAGGGTTCGCAGACTTGGGAACTAATGAAAAACTGTTTTTT. This sequence encodes CASSLVTGFADLGTNEKLFF.